The following is a T cell receptor beta chain sequence with its context. These data are taken from a study of tumor-infiltrating lymphocytes in localized non-small cell lung cancer. Repertoires were generated with immunoSEQ multiplex PCR, while TCRdb's copy carries only in-frame clones and drops some. The sample yields about 17,000 clones, around 82% seen once. The CDR3 extends over 13 amino acids. Trimming took 5 bases from V and 5 from J, leaving 11 bases between them. The V gene's germline CDR1 is SGHAT and CDR2 FQNNGV. The sequence came from a human donor with non-small cell lung cancer. The chain uses TRBV11-2 and TRBJ2-3; D is perhaps TRBD1 (5 bases). Sequenced material: uninvolved lung tissue not adjacent to the tumor. The CDR3 DNA follows: TGTGCCAGCAGCCGATCAAGGGGAGATACGCAGTATTTT. Amino acid sequence: CASSRSRGDTQYF. The full variable domain, its missing parts supplied by reference TRBV11-2 and TRBJ2-3, is EAGVAQSPRYKIIEKRQSVAFWCNPISGHATLYWYQQILGQGPKLLIQFQNNGVVDDSQLPKDRFSAERLKGVDSTLKIQPAKLEDSAVYLCASSRSRGDTQYFGPGTRLTVL.